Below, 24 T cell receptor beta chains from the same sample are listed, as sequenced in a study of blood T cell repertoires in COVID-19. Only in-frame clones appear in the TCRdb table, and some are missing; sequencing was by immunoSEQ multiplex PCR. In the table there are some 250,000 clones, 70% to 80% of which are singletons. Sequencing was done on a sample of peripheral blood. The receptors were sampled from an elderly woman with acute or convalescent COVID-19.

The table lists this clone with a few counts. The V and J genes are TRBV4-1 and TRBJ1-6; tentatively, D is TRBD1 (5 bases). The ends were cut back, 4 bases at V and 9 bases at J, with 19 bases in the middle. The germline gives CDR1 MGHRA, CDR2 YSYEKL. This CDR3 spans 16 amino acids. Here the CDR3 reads CASSPGGAPIGSPLHF. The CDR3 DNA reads TGCGCCAGCAGCCCCGGAGGGGCACCAATAGGTTCACCCCTCCACTTT.

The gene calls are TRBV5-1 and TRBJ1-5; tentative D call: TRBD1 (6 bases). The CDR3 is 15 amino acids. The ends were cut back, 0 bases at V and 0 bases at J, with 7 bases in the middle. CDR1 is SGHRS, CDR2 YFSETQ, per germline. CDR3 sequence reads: CASSLDRASNQPQHF. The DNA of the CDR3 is TGCGCCAGCAGCTTGGACAGGGCTAGCAATCAGCCCCAGCATTTT.

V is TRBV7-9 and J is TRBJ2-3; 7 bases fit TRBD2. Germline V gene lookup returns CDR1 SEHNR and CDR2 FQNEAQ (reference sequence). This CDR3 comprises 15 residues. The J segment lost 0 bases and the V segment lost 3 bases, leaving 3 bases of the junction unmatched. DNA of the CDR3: TGTGCCAGCAGCTTTCCTAGCGGAAGCACAGATACGCAGTATTTT. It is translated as CASSFPSGSTDTQYF.

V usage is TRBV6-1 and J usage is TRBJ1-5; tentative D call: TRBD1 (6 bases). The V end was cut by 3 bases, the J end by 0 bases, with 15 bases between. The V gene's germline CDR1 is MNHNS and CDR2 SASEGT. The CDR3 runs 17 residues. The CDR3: CASSEQPPGASNQPQHF. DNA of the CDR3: TGTGCCAGCAGTGAGCAACCCCCAGGGGCTAGCAATCAGCCCCAGCATTTT.

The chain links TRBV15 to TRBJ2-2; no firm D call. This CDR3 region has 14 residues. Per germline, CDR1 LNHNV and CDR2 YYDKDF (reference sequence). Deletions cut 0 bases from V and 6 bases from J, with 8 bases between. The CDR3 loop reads CATSRDAVAGELFF. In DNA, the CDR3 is TGTGCCACCAGCAGAGATGCGGTGGCCGGGGAGCTGTTTTTT.

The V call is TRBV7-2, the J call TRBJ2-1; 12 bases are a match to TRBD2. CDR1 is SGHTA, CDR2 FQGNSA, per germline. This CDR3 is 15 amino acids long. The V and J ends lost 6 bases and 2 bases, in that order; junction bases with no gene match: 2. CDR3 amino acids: CASSRTSGAYNEQFF. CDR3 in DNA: TGTGCCAGCAGTAGGACTAGCGGGGCCTACAATGAGCAGTTCTTC.

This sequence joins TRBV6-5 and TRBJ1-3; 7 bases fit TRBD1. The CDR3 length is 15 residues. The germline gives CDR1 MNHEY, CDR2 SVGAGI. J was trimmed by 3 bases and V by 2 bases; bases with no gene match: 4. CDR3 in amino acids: CASSYAGGGGNTIYF. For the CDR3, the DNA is TGTGCCAGCAGTTACGCAGGGGGAGGTGGAAACACCATATATTTT.

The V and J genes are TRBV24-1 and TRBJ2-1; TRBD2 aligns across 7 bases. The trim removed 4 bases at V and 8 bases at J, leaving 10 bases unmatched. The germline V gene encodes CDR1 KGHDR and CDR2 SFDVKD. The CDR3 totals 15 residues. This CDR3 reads CATSDPGTKGHEQFF. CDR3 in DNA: TGTGCCACCAGTGACCCTGGGACTAAGGGCCATGAGCAGTTCTTC.

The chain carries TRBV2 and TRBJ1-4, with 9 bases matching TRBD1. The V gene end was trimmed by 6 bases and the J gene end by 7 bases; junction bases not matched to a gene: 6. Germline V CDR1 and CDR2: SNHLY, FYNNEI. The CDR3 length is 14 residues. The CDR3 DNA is TGTGCCAGCAGCTCCGGGACAGGGATTGAAAAACTGTTTTTT. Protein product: CASSSGTGIEKLFF.

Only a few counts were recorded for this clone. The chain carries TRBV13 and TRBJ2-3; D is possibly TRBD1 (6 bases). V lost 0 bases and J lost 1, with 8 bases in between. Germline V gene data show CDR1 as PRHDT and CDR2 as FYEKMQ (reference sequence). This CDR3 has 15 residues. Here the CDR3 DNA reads TGTGCCAGCAGCTTAGGTGGGGGCCGCACAGATACGCAGTATTTT. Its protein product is CASSLGGGRTDTQYF.

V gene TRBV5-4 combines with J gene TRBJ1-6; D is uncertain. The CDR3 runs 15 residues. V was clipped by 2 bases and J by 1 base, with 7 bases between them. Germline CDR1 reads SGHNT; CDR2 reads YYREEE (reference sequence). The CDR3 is CASSFGKSYNSPLHF. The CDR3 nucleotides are TGTGCCAGCAGCTTCGGGAAGTCCTATAATTCACCCCTCCACTTT.

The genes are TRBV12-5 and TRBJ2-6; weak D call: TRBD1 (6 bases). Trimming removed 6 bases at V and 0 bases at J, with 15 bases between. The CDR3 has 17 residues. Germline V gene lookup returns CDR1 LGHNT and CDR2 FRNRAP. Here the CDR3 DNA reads TGTGCTAGTGGACCCCTGACAGGTAACTCTGGGGCCAACGTCCTGACTTTC. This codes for CASGPLTGNSGANVLTF.

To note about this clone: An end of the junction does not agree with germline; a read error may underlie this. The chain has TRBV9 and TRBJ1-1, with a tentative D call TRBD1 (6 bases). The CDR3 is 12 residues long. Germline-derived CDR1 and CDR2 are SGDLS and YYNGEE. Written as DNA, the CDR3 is TGTGTCAGCAGCCCCCAGGACAGAGAAGCTTTCTTT. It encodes CVSSPQDREAFF.

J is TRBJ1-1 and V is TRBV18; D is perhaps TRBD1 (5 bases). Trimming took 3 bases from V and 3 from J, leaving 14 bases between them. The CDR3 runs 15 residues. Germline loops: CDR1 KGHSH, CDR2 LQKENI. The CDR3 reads CASSPRQTLDTEAFF. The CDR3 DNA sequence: TGTGCCAGCTCACCCCGACAGACTTTGGACACTGAAGCTTTCTTT. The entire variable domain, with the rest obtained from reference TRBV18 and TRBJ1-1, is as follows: NAGVMQNPRHLVRRRGQEARLRCSPMKGHSHVYWYRQLPEEGLKFMVYLQKENIIDESGMPKERFSAEFPKEGPSILRIQQVVRGDSAAYFCASSPRQTLDTEAFFGQGTRLTVV.

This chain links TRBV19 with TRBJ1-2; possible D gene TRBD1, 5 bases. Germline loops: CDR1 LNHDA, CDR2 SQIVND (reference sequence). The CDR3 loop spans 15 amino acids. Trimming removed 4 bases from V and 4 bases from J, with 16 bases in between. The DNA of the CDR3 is TGTGCCAGTAGTACCTTCAGGGACTCTAGCTATGGCTACACCTTC. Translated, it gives CASSTFRDSSYGYTF.

In nucleotides, the CDR3 is TGTGCCAGCAGCTCGAGGGCGGGCTCGAACACCGGGGAGCTGTTTTTT. It codes for CASSSRAGSNTGELFF. The chain employs TRBV5-4 and TRBJ2-2; a weak D match, TRBD2 (5 bases). The ends were cut back, 3 bases at V and 0 bases at J, with 12 bases in the middle. Germline CDR1 is SGHNT and CDR2 is YYREEE (reference sequence). The CDR3 totals 16 residues. Filled out from reference TRBV5-4 and TRBJ2-2, the complete variable domain reads ETGVTQSPTHLIKTRGQQVTLRCSSQSGHNTVSWYQQALGQGPQFIFQYYREEENGRGNFPPRFSGLQFPNYSSELNVNALELDDSALYLCASSSRAGSNTGELFFGEGSRLTVL.

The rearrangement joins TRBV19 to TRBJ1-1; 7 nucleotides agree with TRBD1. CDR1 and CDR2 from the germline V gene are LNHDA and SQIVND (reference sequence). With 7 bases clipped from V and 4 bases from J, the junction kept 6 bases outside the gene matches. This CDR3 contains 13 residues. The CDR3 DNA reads TGTGCCAGTAACCCGGACAGGATCACTGAAGCTTTCTTT. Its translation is CASNPDRITEAFF.

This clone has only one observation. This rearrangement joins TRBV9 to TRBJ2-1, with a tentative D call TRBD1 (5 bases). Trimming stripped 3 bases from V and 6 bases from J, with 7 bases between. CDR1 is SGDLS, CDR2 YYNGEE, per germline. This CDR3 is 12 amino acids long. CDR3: CASSEGINEQFF. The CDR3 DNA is TGTGCCAGCAGCGAGGGGATCAATGAGCAGTTCTTC.

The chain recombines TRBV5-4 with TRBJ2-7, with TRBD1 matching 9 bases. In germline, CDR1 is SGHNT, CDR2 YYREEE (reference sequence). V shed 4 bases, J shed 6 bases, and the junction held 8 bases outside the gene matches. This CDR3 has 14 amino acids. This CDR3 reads CASSVPGQGGEQYF. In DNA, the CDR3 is TGTGCCAGCAGCGTGCCGGGACAGGGTGGCGAGCAGTACTTC.

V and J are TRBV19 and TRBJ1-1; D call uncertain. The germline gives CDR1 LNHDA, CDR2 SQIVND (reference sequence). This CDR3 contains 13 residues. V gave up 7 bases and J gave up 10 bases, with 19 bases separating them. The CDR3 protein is CASTLQRASGAFF. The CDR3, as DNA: TGTGCCAGTACCCTACAGAGGGCGAGTGGAGCTTTCTTT.

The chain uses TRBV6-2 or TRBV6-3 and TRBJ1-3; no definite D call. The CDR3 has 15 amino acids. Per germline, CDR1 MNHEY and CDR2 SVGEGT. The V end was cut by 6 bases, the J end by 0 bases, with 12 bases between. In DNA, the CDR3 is TGTGCCAGCAGCTTCTCTACAGTCTCTGGAAACACCATATATTTT. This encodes CASSFSTVSGNTIYF.

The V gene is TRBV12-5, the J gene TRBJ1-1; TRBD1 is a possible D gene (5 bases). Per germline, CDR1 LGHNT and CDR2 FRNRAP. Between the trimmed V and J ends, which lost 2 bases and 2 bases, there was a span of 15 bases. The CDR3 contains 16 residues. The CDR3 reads CASGLFWGGRNTEAFF. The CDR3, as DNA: TGTGCTAGTGGTTTGTTCTGGGGGGGACGCAACACTGAAGCTTTCTTT.

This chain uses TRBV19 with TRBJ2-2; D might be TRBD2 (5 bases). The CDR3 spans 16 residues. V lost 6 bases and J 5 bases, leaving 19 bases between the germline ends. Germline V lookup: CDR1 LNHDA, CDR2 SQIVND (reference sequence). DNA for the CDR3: TGTGCCAGTAGGATACGGCAGAGGGATAGTACCGGGGAGCTGTTTTTT. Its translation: CASRIRQRDSTGELFF.

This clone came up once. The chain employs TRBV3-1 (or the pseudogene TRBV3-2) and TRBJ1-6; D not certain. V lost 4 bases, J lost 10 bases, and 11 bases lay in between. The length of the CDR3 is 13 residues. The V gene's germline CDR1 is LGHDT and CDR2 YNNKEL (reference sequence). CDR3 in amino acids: CASSLRVESPLHF. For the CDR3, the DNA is TGTGCCAGCAGCCTCCGGGTCGAGTCACCCCTCCACTTT.